The following is a T cell receptor (beta chain) sequence with its context. Here immunoSEQ multiplex PCR was the method, and the copy in TCRdb shows in-frame clones only, minus some. The repertoire holds tens of thousands of clones, with about nine tenths as singletons. Trimming shortened V by 5 bases and J by 2 bases, and 18 bases separated the two germline ends. Looked up from germline, CDR1 is MDHEN and CDR2 is SYDVKM. This CDR3 is built from 16 residues. The data derive from a study of technical replicates of blood from a handful of donors. The rearrangement joins TRBV28 to TRBJ2-5; weak D call: TRBD2 (6 bases). The sequence came from a human donor in good health. Some clones in this sample may be carry-over from other donors' samples. The specimen sequenced was T cells isolated from PBMCs. The CDR3 DNA sequence: TGTGCCAGCAGTACACCCCGGAGGGACCCTCAAGAGACCCAGTACTTC. Its translation is CASSTPRRDPQETQYF. Based on the CDR3 plus reference TRBV28 and TRBJ2-5, the full variable domain is DVKVTQSSRYLVKRTGEKVFLECVQDMDHENMFWYRQDPGLGLRLIYFSYDVKMKEKGDIPEGYSVSREKKERFSLILESASTNQTSMYLCASSTPRRDPQETQYFGPGTRLLVL.